What follows is one T cell receptor (beta chain) and its context. Germline CDR1 is ENHRY and CDR2 is SYGVKD. The CDR3 totals 15 residues. Trimming removed 0 bases at V and 8 bases at J, with 13 bases between. Clones were sequenced by immunoSEQ multiplex PCR, and TCRdb holds only the in-frame ones, with some missing. The table shows about 160,000 clones, with over 85% occurring only once. This sample is drawn from a study of cytomegalovirus exposure and HLA in healthy donors. The clonotype originates from a woman aged 18-30 years in good health and CMV-seropositive. The rearrangement links TRBV10-3 to TRBJ1-4; weak D call: TRBD1 (6 bases). The sequencing sample was made of PBMCs. The CDR3 loop is CAISESWGQGEKLFF. The CDR3 DNA reads as TGTGCCATCAGTGAGTCGTGGGGGCAGGGCGAAAAACTGTTTTTT.